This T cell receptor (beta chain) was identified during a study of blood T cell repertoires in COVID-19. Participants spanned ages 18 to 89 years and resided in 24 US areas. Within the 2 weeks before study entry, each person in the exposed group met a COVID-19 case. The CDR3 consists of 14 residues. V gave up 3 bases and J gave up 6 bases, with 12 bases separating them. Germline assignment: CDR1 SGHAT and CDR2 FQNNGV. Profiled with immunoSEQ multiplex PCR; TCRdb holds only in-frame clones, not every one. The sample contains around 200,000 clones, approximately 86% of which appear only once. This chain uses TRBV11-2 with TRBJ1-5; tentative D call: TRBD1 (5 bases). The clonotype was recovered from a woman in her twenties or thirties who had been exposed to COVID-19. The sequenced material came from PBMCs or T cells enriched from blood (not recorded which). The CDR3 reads CASSLGRVSQPQHF. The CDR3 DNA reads TGTGCCAGCAGCTTGGGCAGGGTCAGTCAGCCCCAGCATTTT.